Each of the 20 T cell receptor beta chains below was sequenced from the same sample in a study of T cells in Graves' hyperthyroidism and ophthalmopathy. From RNA transcripts, TCR beta CDR3 regions were amplified. HTBI primers were used for first-round RT-PCR of the TCR CDR3. A single record per CDR3 protein comes from TCRdb applying MiXCR to the multiplex PCR reads. The sample includes under 800,000 distinct CDR3 sequences, 14% of them seen just once. What was sequenced was blood. The receptor source for this set is a woman between 18 and 29 years old with Graves' hyperthyroidism.

The genes are TRBV20-1 and TRBJ2-4, with D perhaps matching TRBD1 (6 bases). CDR3 length: 18 residues. V lost 0 bases and J lost 0, with 18 bases in between. Germline loops: CDR1 DFQATT, CDR2 SNEGSKA (reference sequence). CDR3 DNA: TGCAGTGCTAGAGATAGGAGCCCGGGACAAGGAGCCAAAAACATTCAGTACTTC. Encoded protein: CSARDRSPGQGAKNIQYF.

This clonotype has ten or more counts. This sequence joins TRBV6-2 or TRBV6-3 and TRBJ1-5, with 7 bases matching TRBD1. The junction had 18 bases not matched to a gene; V was cut back by 6 bases and J by 7 bases. The CDR3 length is 17 residues. The germline CDR1 and CDR2 sequences are MNHEY and SVGEGT. The CDR3 is CASSPTLYRGYRQPQHF. DNA for the CDR3: TGTGCCAGCAGCCCAACTTTATACAGGGGTTATAGGCAGCCCCAGCATTTT.

The chain employs TRBV10-2 and TRBJ1-1; possible D gene TRBD1, 6 bases. The CDR3 is 14 amino acids. Germline values: CDR1 WSHSY, CDR2 SAAADI. With 2 bases removed from V and 6 bases from J, the gap between germline ends came to 13 bases. The CDR3 reads CASSEGRGSPEAFF. CDR3 DNA sequence: TGCGCCAGCAGTGAGGGCAGGGGTTCTCCTGAAGCTTTCTTT.

This clonotype has ten or more counts. A junction boundary mismatches the germline segment, possibly from a read error. CDR3 DNA sequence: TGTGCTAGCAGCCCGACAGTGCACACCTACAATGAGCAGTTCTTC. It codes for CASSPTVHTYNEQFF. The chain couples TRBV7-7 to TRBJ2-1; D possibly corresponds to TRBD1 (5 bases). CDR1 is SSHAT and CDR2 is FNYEAQ in the germline V gene (reference sequence). The CDR3 contains 15 residues.

The chain links TRBV12-3 or TRBV12-4 to TRBJ2-1; D ambiguous. V lost 4 bases and J lost 7, with 11 bases in between. This CDR3 comprises 13 residues. The CDR3 bases are TGTGCCAGCAGTTCCGAGTCTTGGAATGAGCAGTTCTTC. Encoded protein: CASSSESWNEQFF.

In its sample, this clonotype was seen many times. The rearrangement joins TRBV19 to TRBJ1-2; D call uncertain. V lost 4 bases to trimming and J lost 4 bases, with 13 bases between them. CDR1 and CDR2 from the germline V gene are LNHDA and SQIVND (reference sequence). The CDR3 has 14 amino acids. The CDR3 loop reads CASSTSSSSYGYTF. In nucleotides, the CDR3 is TGTGCCAGTAGTACCTCGTCGAGCAGCTATGGCTACACCTTC.

The sample holds a few counts of this clonotype. The chain is built from TRBV7-8 and TRBJ1-5, with D maybe TRBD1 (6 bases). Germline V CDR1 and CDR2: SGHVS, FQNEAQ. Trimming removed 1 base from V and 5 bases from J, with 12 bases in between. CDR3 length: 15 amino acids. In DNA, the CDR3 is TGTGCCAGCAGCTTAGGGTTAGGGGGGCATCAGCCCCAGCATTTT. Its translation is CASSLGLGGHQPQHF.

This clonotype was seen repeatedly, ten times or more. In DNA, the CDR3 is TGTGCCAGCAGTAGCCGGGGGGAGTCTAAGTCGGATGAGCAGTTCTTC. This codes for CASSSRGESKSDEQFF. The rearrangement links TRBV6-1 to TRBJ2-1; 7 nucleotides align to TRBD2. V dropped 5 bases and J dropped 8; count of bases not matched to a gene: 15. Germline assignment: CDR1 MNHNS and CDR2 SASEGT. The CDR3 extends over 16 amino acids.

This clonotype has at least ten counts. V gene TRBV5-1 combines with J gene TRBJ2-7; D is ambiguous. With 5 bases removed from V and 0 bases from J, the gap between germline ends came to 12 bases. Germline CDR1 is SGHRS and CDR2 is YFSETQ. The CDR3 extends over 14 amino acids. CDR3 protein: CASSFLGHSYEQYF. CDR3 coding DNA: TGCGCCAGCAGTTTTCTGGGTCACTCCTACGAGCAGTACTTC.

The sample holds many counts of this clonotype. This chain links TRBV7-9 with TRBJ2-5; weak D call: TRBD1 (5 bases). Germline CDR1 reads SEHNR; CDR2 reads FQNEAQ (reference sequence). This CDR3 has 14 amino acids. Between the trimmed V and J ends, which lost 2 bases and 2 bases, there was a span of 9 bases. The CDR3 loop reads CASSLRDRQETQYF. The CDR3 DNA reads as TGTGCCAGCAGCTTACGCGACAGACAAGAGACCCAGTACTTC.

This clonotype was counted ten times or more. The chain links TRBV7-2 to TRBJ2-7, with 7 bases that match TRBD2. The junction had 14 bases not matched to a gene; V was cut back by 6 bases and J by 3 bases. The CDR3 is 16 amino acids. Per the germline V gene, CDR1 is SGHTA and CDR2 is FQGNSA. CDR3 in DNA: TGTGCCAGCAGAGTTGGGTCCGGGACTAAGGTCTACGAGCAGTACTTC. Its translation: CASRVGSGTKVYEQYF. The whole variable domain, filled in from reference TRBV7-2 and TRBJ2-7, reads GAGVSQSPSNKVTEKGKDVELRCDPISGHTALYWYRQSLGQGLEFLIYFQGNSAPDKSGLPSDRFSAERTGGSVSTLTIQRTQQEDSAVYLCASRVGSGTKVYEQYFGPGTRLTVT.

Ten or more counts support this clonotype. The V gene is TRBV12-3 or TRBV12-4, the J gene TRBJ1-1; D gene unclear. The CDR3 contains 13 residues. V lost 4 bases and J lost 7, with 13 bases in between. The CDR3 DNA reads as TGTGCCAGCAGTTACCGATCCGCCCGTGAAGCTTTCTTT. Protein: CASSYRSAREAFF.

This clonotype was recorded at least ten times. The chain carries TRBV7-6 and TRBJ2-1, with 10 nucleotides matching TRBD2. CDR1 is SGHVS and CDR2 is FNYEAQ in the germline V gene. Unmatched junction bases numbered 10, after V lost 5 bases and J lost 6 bases. The CDR3 is made up of 16 amino acids. The CDR3 region has the DNA TGTGCCAGCAGCACCTCCGGGCTAGCGGGAGTCAATGAGCAGTTCTTC. It specifies CASSTSGLAGVNEQFF.

This clonotype appeared many times. The chain joins TRBV6-2 or TRBV6-3 to TRBJ1-1, with D perhaps TRBD1 (5 bases). This CDR3 region has 13 residues. Deletions cut 10 bases from V and 4 bases from J, with 16 bases between. CDR1 and CDR2 (germline): MNHEY, SVGEGT. CDR3 sequence reads: CATKGGAGTEAFF. The CDR3 nucleotides are TGTGCCACCAAGGGAGGGGCGGGCACTGAAGCTTTCTTT.

This clonotype came up many times. This chain joins TRBV7-2 and TRBJ2-3, with D possibly TRBD2 on 6 matching bases. From germline, CDR1 is SGHTA and CDR2 FQGNSA. Deletions cut 5 bases from V and 6 bases from J, with 18 bases between. CDR3 length: 15 amino acids. The CDR3, as DNA: TGTGCCAGCAGCCACACGGGACTTTTGGACGATACGCAGTATTTT. Protein product: CASSHTGLLDDTQYF.

The chain combines TRBV6-1 with TRBJ2-7, with 7 bases identical to TRBD1. The germline V gene encodes CDR1 MNHNS and CDR2 SASEGT. The ends lost 8 bases at V and 5 bases at J; junction bases unmatched: 12. The CDR3 sequence is 14 residues long. For the CDR3, the DNA is TGTGCCAGCTCCAAACAGGGGCCGCCGGACGAGCAGTACTTC. Protein sequence: CASSKQGPPDEQYF.

The chain employs TRBV29-1 and TRBJ2-2; maybe TRBD2 (6 bases). Trimming took off 0 bases at V and 2 bases at J, with 13 bases between the two ends. Germline V gene data show CDR1 as SQVTM and CDR2 as ANQGSEA. The CDR3 runs to 16 residues. In DNA form, the CDR3 reads TGCAGCGTTGAAGATTTGGAGGGGCTCAACACCGGGGAGCTGTTTTTT. Its protein is CSVEDLEGLNTGELFF.

This clonotype was found a few times. V usage is TRBV28 and J usage is TRBJ2-5; TRBD2 aligns across 12 bases. V lost 5 bases, J lost 6 bases, and 13 bases stayed unmatched. CDR3 size: 17 residues. Germline loops: CDR1 MDHEN, CDR2 SYDVKM. The CDR3 region has the DNA TGTGCCAGCAGTGTCCCGCTAGCGGGAGGGCCCAGGAAGACCCAGTACTTC. It yields the protein CASSVPLAGGPRKTQYF.

This clonotype has just a few counts. Written as DNA, the CDR3 is TGCGCCAGCAGCCAAGTTGGGACAGGGGGTCGCCAAGAGACCCAGTACTTC. Its protein is CASSQVGTGGRQETQYF. The chain recombines TRBV4-1 with TRBJ2-5; 11 nucleotides match TRBD1. The germline V gene encodes CDR1 MGHRA and CDR2 YSYEKL. After removal of 1 base from V and 1 base from J, the junction contained 5 bases not matched to a gene. The CDR3 loop spans 17 amino acids.

About this clonotype: A much larger clone lies one base from this, so it may be a read error. The conserved phenylalanine or tryptophan normally closing the CDR3 is absent here, so this likely arose from a read error. V gene TRBV7-9 combines with J gene TRBJ2-3; possible D gene TRBD1, 6 bases. Trimming cost V 2 bases and J 1 base, with 16 bases left between them. Germline V gene sequence: CDR1 SEHNR, CDR2 FQNEAQ (reference sequence). CDR3 size: 17 residues. The CDR3 sequence: CASSLLALGQRTDTQYL. The CDR3 DNA is TGTGCCAGCAGCTTACTCGCCTTGGGACAACGCACAGATACGCAGTATCTT.